This T cell receptor beta chain was obtained from a study of monozygotic twins with inflammatory bowel disease. This CDR3 has 15 residues. Germline assignment: CDR1 DFQATT and CDR2 SNEGSKA (reference sequence). There were eight separate reactions per sample in which cDNA was made. Using the 5' RACE reads, TCRdb records one entry per CDR3 protein without DNA. The sample table sets out about 440,000 distinct CDR3 sequences. This TCR derives from a human donor with ulcerative colitis or Crohn's disease, or a healthy co-twin of an affected twin (not recorded which). The gene calls are TRBV20-1 and TRBJ2-1; the D call of TRBD2 rests on TCRdb alone, since no DNA is present to check it. Input material: blood. This CDR3 is CSARVPAVSYNEQFF.